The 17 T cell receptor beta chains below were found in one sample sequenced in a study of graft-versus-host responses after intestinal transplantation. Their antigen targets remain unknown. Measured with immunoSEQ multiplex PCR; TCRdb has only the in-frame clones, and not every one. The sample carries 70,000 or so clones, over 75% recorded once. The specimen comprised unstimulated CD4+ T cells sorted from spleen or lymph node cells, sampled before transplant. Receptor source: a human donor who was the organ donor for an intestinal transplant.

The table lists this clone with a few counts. CDR3 nucleotides: TGTGCCAGCAGTCGGAGGGGCTACACTGAAGCTTTCTTT. It specifies CASSRRGYTEAFF. The rearrangement joins TRBV27 to TRBJ1-1; TRBD1 might be the D (5 bases). V was shortened by 5 bases and J by 3 bases, with 10 bases between the two germline ends. Looked up from germline, CDR1 is MNHEY and CDR2 is SMNVEV (reference sequence). The CDR3 has 13 amino acids.

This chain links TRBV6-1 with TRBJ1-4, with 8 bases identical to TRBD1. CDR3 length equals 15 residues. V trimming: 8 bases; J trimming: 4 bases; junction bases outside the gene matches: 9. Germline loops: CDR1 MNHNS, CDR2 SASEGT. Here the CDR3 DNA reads TGTGCCAGCCTGACAGGGGACCTAGGTAATGAAAAACTGTTTTTT. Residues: CASLTGDLGNEKLFF.

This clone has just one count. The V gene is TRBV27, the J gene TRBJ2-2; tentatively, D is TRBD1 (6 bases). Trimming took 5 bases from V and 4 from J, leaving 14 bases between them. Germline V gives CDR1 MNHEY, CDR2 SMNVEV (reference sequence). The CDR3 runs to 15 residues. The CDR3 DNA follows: TGTGCCAGCAGTGGAAGGGGGTCTGGCACCGGGGAGCTGTTTTTT. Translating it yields CASSGRGSGTGELFF.

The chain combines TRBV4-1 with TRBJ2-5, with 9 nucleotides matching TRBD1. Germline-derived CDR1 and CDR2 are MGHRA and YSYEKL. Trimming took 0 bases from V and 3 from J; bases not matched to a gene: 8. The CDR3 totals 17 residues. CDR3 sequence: CASSQDQRTGAKETQYF. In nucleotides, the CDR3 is TGCGCCAGCAGCCAAGATCAAAGGACAGGGGCTAAAGAGACCCAGTACTTC.

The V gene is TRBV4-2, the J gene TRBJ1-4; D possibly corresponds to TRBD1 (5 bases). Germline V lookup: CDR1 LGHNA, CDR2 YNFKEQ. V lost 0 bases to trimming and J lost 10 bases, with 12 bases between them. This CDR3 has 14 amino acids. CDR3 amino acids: CASSQEGRAGKLFF. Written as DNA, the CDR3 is TGTGCCAGCAGCCAAGAGGGCAGGGCCGGAAAACTGTTTTTT.

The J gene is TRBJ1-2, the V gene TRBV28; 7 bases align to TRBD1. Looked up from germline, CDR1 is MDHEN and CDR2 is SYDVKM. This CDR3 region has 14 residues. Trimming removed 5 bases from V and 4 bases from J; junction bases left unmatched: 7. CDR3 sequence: CASSQPWTGYGYTF. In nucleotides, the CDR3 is TGTGCCAGCAGTCAACCCTGGACAGGCTATGGCTACACCTTC.

The CDR3 region has the DNA TGTGCCAGCAGTTTCAATCCACAGGGCAATGAGCAGTTCTTC. Translating it yields CASSFNPQGNEQFF. The chain joins TRBV2 to TRBJ2-1; tentative D call: TRBD1 (6 bases). This CDR3 region has 14 residues. The germline V gene has CDR1 SNHLY and CDR2 FYNNEI. V was cut by 5 bases and J by 6 bases, with 14 bases left in between.

CDR3 protein: CASSPMTGNTEAFF. CDR3 DNA: TGTGCCAGCTCACCGATGACAGGGAACACTGAAGCTTTCTTT. This chain joins TRBV18 and TRBJ1-1, with TRBD1 as a possible D gene (6 bases). This CDR3 spans 14 amino acids. Germline-derived CDR1 and CDR2 are KGHSH and LQKENI. V was shortened by 3 bases and J by 1 base, with 9 bases between the two germline ends.

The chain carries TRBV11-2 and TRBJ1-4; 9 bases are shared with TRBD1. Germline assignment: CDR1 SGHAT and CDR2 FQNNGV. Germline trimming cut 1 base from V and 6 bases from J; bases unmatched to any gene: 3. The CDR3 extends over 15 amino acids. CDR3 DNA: TGTGCCAGCAGCTTAGGGGACAGGGACCATGAAAAACTGTTTTTT. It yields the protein CASSLGDRDHEKLFF.

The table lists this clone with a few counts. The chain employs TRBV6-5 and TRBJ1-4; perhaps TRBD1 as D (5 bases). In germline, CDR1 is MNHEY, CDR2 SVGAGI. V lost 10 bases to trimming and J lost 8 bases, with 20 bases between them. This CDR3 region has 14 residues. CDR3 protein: CATSPGAGGEKLFF. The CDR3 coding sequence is TGTGCCACTTCTCCCGGGGCGGGGGGGGAAAAACTGTTTTTT.

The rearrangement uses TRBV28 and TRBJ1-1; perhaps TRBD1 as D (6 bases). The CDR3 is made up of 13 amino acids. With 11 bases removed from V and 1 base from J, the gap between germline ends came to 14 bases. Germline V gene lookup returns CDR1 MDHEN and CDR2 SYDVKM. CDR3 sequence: CAGGRGRNTEAFF. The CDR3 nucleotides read TGTGCCGGGGGCCGAGGGCGGAACACTGAAGCTTTCTTT.

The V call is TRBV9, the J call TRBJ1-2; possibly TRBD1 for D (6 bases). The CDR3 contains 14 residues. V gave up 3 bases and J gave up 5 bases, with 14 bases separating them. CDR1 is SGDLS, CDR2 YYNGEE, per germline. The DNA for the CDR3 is TGTGCCAGCAGCGGACTCAGGGGACTATATGGCTACACCTTC. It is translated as CASSGLRGLYGYTF.

The CDR3 region is CASSVGSGGNTEAFF. In nucleotides, the CDR3 is TGTGCCAGCAGCGTAGGAAGTGGCGGGAACACTGAAGCTTTCTTT. This chain links TRBV9 with TRBJ1-1; no reliable D call. Germline V gene sequence: CDR1 SGDLS, CDR2 YYNGEE. The V end lost 0 bases, the J end lost 1 base, and 10 bases lay between the germline ends. The CDR3 runs to 15 residues.

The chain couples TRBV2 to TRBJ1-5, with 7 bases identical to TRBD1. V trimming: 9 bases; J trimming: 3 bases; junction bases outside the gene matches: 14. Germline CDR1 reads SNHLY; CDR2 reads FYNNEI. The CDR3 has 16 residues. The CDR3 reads CASSPSGGITNQPQHF. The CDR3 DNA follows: TGTGCCAGTTCCCCCTCAGGGGGGATAACCAATCAGCCCCAGCATTTT. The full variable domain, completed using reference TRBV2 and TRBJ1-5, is EPEVTQTPSHQVTQMGQEVILRCVPISNHLYFYWYRQILGQKVEFLVSFYNNEISEKSEIFDDQFSVERPDGSNFTLKIRSTKLEDSAMYFCASSPSGGITNQPQHFGDGTRLSIL.

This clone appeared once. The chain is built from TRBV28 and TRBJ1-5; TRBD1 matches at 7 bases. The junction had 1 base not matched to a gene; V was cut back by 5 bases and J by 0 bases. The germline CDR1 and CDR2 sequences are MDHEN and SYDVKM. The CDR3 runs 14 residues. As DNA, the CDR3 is TGTGCCAGCAGTGCAGGGGGTAGCAATCAGCCCCAGCATTTT. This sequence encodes CASSAGGSNQPQHF.

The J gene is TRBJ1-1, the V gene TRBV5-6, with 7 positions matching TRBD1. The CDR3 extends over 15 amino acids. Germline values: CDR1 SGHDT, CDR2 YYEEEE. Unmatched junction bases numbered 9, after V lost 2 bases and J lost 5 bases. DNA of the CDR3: TGTGCCAGCAGCTTTTGGGACAGATCGGGGACTGAAGCTTTCTTT. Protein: CASSFWDRSGTEAFF.

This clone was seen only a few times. The CDR3 loop is CASSEIVDRPTRAGYTF. The CDR3 DNA follows: TGTGCCAGCAGTGAAATAGTGGACAGACCAACTAGGGCTGGCTACACCTTC. The gene calls are TRBV6-1 and TRBJ1-2; weak D call: TRBD1 (6 bases). CDR3 length equals 17 residues. Trimming pared 2 bases from V and 7 bases from J, leaving 23 bases between. In germline, CDR1 is MNHNS, CDR2 SASEGT.